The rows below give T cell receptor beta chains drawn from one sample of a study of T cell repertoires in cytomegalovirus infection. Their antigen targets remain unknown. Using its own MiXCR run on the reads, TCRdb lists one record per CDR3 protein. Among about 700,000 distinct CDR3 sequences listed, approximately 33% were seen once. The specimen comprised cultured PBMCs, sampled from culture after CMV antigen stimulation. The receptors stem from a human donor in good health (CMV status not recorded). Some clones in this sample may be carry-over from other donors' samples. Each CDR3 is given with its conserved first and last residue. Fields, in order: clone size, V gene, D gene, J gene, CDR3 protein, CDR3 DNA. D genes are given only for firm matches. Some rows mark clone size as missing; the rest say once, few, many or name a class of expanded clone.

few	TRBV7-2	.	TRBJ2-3	CASTFLGGLTDTQYF	TGTGCCAGCACCTTCCTGGGCGGTCTCACAGATACGCAGTATTTT
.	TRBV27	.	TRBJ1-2	CASSHAPGQTNYGYTF	TGTGCCAGCAGTCACGCCCCGGGACAAACTAACTATGGCTACACCTTC
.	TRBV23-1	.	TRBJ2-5	CASSPHMETQYF	TGCGCCAGCAGTCCCCATATGGAGACCCAGTACTTC
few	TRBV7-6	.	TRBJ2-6	CASSLGGSASGANVLTF	TGTGCCAGCAGCTTAGGGGGCTCGGCCTCTGGGGCCAACGTCCTGACTTTC
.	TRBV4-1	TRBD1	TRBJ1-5	CASSQRGQGGHSNQPQHF	TGTGCCAGCAGCCAACGTGGACAGGGGGGACATAGCAATCAGCCCCAGCATTTT
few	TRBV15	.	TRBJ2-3	CATSRGSSRGDTQYF	TGTGCCACCAGCAGAGGGTCCAGCCGCGGCGATACGCAGTATTTT
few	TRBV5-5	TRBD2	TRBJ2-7	CASSLEWGWLAGKEQYF	TGTGCCAGCAGCTTGGAATGGGGGTGGCTAGCGGGAAAAGAGCAGTACTTC
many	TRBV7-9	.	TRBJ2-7	CAVGQLSSYEQYF	TGTGCCGTCGGGCAGTTGAGCTCCTACGAGCAGTACTTC
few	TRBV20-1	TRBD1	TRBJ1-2	CSARPKDRSLGYTF	TGCAGTGCTAGACCCAAGGACAGGTCCTTGGGCTACACCTTC
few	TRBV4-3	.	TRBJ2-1	CASSLGLPSDEQFF	TGCGCCAGCAGCCTAGGACTTCCTTCGGATGAGCAGTTCTTC
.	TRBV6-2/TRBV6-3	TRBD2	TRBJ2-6	CASTLYIGGAGANVLTF	TGTGCCAGCACCCTTTATATTGGGGGGGCTGGGGCCAACGTCCTGACTTTC
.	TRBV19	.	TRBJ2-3	CASSIGGPSGTDTQYF	TGTGCCAGTAGTATCGGGGGGCCTAGCGGCACAGATACGCAGTATTTT
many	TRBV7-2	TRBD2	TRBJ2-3	CASTTLGGTSGSDTQYF	TGTGCCAGCACCACACTTGGGGGGACTAGCGGTTCAGATACGCAGTATTTT
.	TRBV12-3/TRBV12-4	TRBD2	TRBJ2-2	CASCLAGVTGELFF	TGTGCCAGCTGTTTAGCGGGAGTGACCGGGGAGCTGTTTTTT
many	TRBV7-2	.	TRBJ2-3	CASSPGMGWGTDTQYF	TGTGCCAGCAGCCCAGGGATGGGGTGGGGCACAGATACGCAGTATTTT
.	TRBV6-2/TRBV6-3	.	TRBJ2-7	CASSYSRSVTYEQYF	TGTGCCAGCAGTTACTCGAGGTCGGTTACCTACGAGCAGTACTTC
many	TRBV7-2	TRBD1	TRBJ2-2	CASSWKGQSTGELFF	TGTGCCAGCAGCTGGAAGGGACAGTCCACCGGGGAGCTGTTTTTT
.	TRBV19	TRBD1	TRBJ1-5	CASIFAQGTQHF	TGTGCCAGTATATTCGCACAGGGGACCCAGCATTTT
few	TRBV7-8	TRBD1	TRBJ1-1	CASSREGVQGWSDTEAFF	TGTGCCAGCAGCCGAGAAGGTGTACAGGGGTGGTCGGACACTGAAGCTTTCTTT
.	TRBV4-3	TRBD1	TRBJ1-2	CASSQNRGLGYTF	TGCGCCAGCAGCCAAAACAGGGGGCTCGGCTACACCTTC
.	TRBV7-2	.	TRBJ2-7	CASSLRRDSYEQYF	TGTGCCAGCAGCTTACGCCGGGACTCCTACGAGCAGTACTTC
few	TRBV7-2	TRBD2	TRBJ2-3	CASSSGGIDTQYF	TGTGCCAGCAGCAGCGGGGGGATAGATACGCAGTATTTT
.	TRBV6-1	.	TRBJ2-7	CASTTYYEQYF	TGTGCCAGCACCACCTACTACGAGCAGTACTTC
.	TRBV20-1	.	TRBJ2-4	CSARREFAPWAAKNIQYF	TGCAGTGCTAGAAGGGAGTTTGCCCCTTGGGCGGCCAAAAACATTCAGTACTTC
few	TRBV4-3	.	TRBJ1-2	CASSKDRINYGYTF	TGCGCCAGCAGCAAGGACAGAATCAACTATGGCTACACCTTC
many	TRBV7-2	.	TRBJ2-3	CASSLYTGTPYTDTQYF	TGTGCCAGCAGCTTATATACCGGGACACCATACACAGATACGCAGTATTTT
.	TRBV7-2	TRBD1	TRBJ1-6	CASSLSQGLNSPLHF	TGTGCCAGCAGCTTGTCACAGGGGTTGAATTCACCCCTCCACTTT
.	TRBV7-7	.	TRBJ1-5	CASSRQGHCQPQHF	TGTGCCAGCAGCCGCCAGGGACATTGTCAGCCCCAGCATTTT
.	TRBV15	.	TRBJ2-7	CATSRRTGGGGEQYF	TGTGCCACCAGCAGGAGGACAGGCGGAGGGGGCGAGCAGTACTTC
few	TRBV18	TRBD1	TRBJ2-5	CASSPTGTGQETQYF	TGTGCCAGCTCACCTACCGGGACAGGCCAAGAGACCCAGTACTTC
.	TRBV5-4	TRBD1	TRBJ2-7	CASSLNLPGQGAYEQYF	TGTGCCAGCAGCTTGAACCTACCGGGACAGGGGGCCTACGAGCAGTACTTC
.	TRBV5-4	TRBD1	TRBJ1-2	CASSPGATGDYYGYTF	TGTGCCAGCAGCCCGGGGGCGACAGGGGATTACTATGGCTACACCTTC
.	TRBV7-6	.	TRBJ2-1	CASSLEGGVEQFF	TGTGCCAGCAGCTTAGAAGGCGGGGTTGAGCAGTTCTTC